These 30 T cell receptor beta chains originate from one sample sequenced in a study of cytomegalovirus exposure and HLA in healthy donors. In the PCR, 60 Vbeta and 13 Jbeta primers were used. Measured with immunoSEQ multiplex PCR; TCRdb has only the in-frame clones, and not every one. The table lists about 140,000 clones, roughly 79% of them singletons. The sequencing input was PBMCs. Receptor source: a woman aged 55-70 years in good health and CMV-seropositive.

This clone was picked up a small number of times. The chain couples TRBV10-3 to TRBJ1-2; weak D call: TRBD1 (5 bases). CDR1 and CDR2 from the germline V gene are ENHRY and SYGVKD. V lost 5 bases, J lost 1 base, and 17 bases lay in between. The CDR3 runs 16 residues. CDR3 nucleotides: TGTGCCATCAGTACCGGGGGGGAGGATCATAACTATGGCTACACCTTC. It is translated as CAISTGGEDHNYGYTF.

This sequence joins TRBV29-1 and TRBJ2-2; D may be TRBD2 (6 bases). V was clipped by 4 bases and J by 4 bases, with 10 bases between them. CDR3 size: 13 residues. Germline V gene sequence: CDR1 SQVTM, CDR2 ANQGSEA. CDR3 loop: CSVGGTITGELFF. The CDR3 coding sequence is TGCAGCGTTGGCGGGACCATCACCGGGGAGCTGTTTTTT.

V usage is TRBV10-3 and J usage is TRBJ2-1, with 7 bases aligning to TRBD2. Germline V gene data show CDR1 as ENHRY and CDR2 as SYGVKD. This CDR3 region has 14 residues. V was pared by 10 bases and J by 8 bases, with 14 bases of the junction left unmatched. In DNA form, the CDR3 reads TGTGCCACCGTAACTGGCGGGAGCTTGGATGAGCAGTTCTTC. Translated, it gives CATVTGGSLDEQFF.

The gene calls are TRBV2 and TRBJ1-4; D gene ambiguous. The CDR3 spans 12 residues. V was pared by 0 bases and J by 10 bases, with 6 bases between. Germline CDR1 is SNHLY and CDR2 is FYNNEI. The CDR3 DNA reads as TGTGCCAGCAGTGAAGCGGCTGGAAAACTGTTTTTT. Translating it yields CASSEAAGKLFF.

This chain uses TRBV18 with TRBJ2-5, with 9 bases fitting TRBD2. The J segment lost 2 bases and the V segment lost 1 base, leaving 5 bases of the junction unmatched. The CDR3 consists of 16 residues. Per the germline V gene, CDR1 is KGHSH and CDR2 is LQKENI. CDR3 region: CASSPLTSGSQETQYF. CDR3 DNA sequence: TGTGCCAGCTCACCACTTACTAGCGGGTCGCAAGAGACCCAGTACTTC.

The chain uses TRBV9 and TRBJ2-2; tentatively, D is TRBD2 (5 bases). CDR1 is SGDLS and CDR2 is YYNGEE in the germline V gene. V was cut by 7 bases and J by 5 bases, with 18 bases left in between. CDR3 length: 15 residues. The CDR3 DNA reads as TGTGCCAGCGCTGGGCCCGGGATGGTAACCGGGGAGCTGTTTTTT. Residues: CASAGPGMVTGELFF.

This rearrangement joins TRBV9 to TRBJ2-1; D ambiguous. This CDR3 spans 14 amino acids. Trimming shortened V by 0 bases and J by 8 bases, and 12 bases separated the two germline ends. Germline CDR1 SGDLS, CDR2 YYNGEE. The CDR3 DNA reads as TGTGCCAGCAGCGTAGACAGTTTTAAGGATGAGCAGTTCTTC. This codes for CASSVDSFKDEQFF.

The chain couples TRBV30 to TRBJ1-4; the D gene is possibly TRBD1 (6 bases). This CDR3 spans 15 amino acids. V gave up 7 bases and J gave up 5 bases, with 20 bases separating them. Germline lookup yields CDR1 GTSNPN and CDR2 SVGIG (reference sequence). CDR3 loop: CASQTGAGQNEKLFF. For the CDR3, the DNA is TGTGCCTCTCAAACCGGGGCCGGACAGAATGAAAAACTGTTTTTT.

The rearrangement uses TRBV19 and TRBJ2-1; 7 bases map to TRBD2. CDR1 LNHDA and CDR2 SQIVND come from the germline V gene (reference sequence). V gave up 1 base and J gave up 8 bases; unmatched junction bases: 8. The CDR3 totals 15 residues. CDR3 loop: CASSIGLGGAHEQFF. CDR3 DNA sequence: TGTGCCAGTAGTATAGGACTGGGAGGGGCTCATGAGCAGTTCTTC. Looking up the rest from reference TRBV19 and TRBJ2-1 gives the full variable domain: DGGITQSPKYLFRKEGQNVTLSCEQNLNHDAMYWYRQDPGQGLRLIYYSQIVNDFQKGDIAEGYSVSREKKESFPLTVTSAQKNPTAFYLCASSIGLGGAHEQFFGPGTRLTVL.

The chain uses TRBV7-2 and TRBJ2-7; 7 bases line up with TRBD1. Germline V CDR1 and CDR2: SGHTA, FQGNSA. This CDR3 contains 13 residues. With V trimmed by 4 bases and J by 6 bases, 6 bases remained unmatched. The chain's CDR3 is CASSSTGDSEQYF. For the CDR3, the DNA is TGTGCCAGCAGCTCCACAGGGGATTCCGAGCAGTACTTC.

The chain has TRBV30 and TRBJ1-2; D perhaps matches TRBD1 (6 bases). The CDR3 covers 12 residues. Trimming pared 1 base from V and 8 bases from J, leaving 11 bases between. Germline V gene lookup returns CDR1 GTSNPN and CDR2 SVGIG (reference sequence). CDR3 DNA: TGTGCCTGGAGTGAGGGGGGGACAGGCTACACCTTC. Translation gives CAWSEGGTGYTF.

The chain is built from TRBV29-1 and TRBJ2-1; D ambiguous. V was shortened by 4 bases and J by 5 bases, with 12 bases between the two germline ends. The germline CDR1 and CDR2 sequences are SQVTM and ANQGSEA. The CDR3 sequence is 13 residues long. In DNA form, the CDR3 reads TGCAGCGTTGGGTTTTGGGCAAACAATGAGCAGTTCTTC. The encoded protein is CSVGFWANNEQFF.

This clone showed up just once. The rearrangement links TRBV27 to TRBJ2-3, with 11 positions matching TRBD2. V shed 4 bases and J 11 bases; nucleotides not matched to a gene: 8. Germline assignment: CDR1 MNHEY and CDR2 SMNVEV (reference sequence). The CDR3 runs 14 residues. The CDR3 DNA reads as TGTGCCAGCAGTTCACTACTAGCGGGAGAGGAGCAGTATTTT. It specifies CASSSLLAGEEQYF.

The rearrangement joins TRBV23-1 to TRBJ2-7; D not certain. TRBV23-1 is reported as an ORF; its role is uncertain. V lost 4 bases, J lost 11 bases, and 12 bases lay in between. This CDR3 has 11 amino acids. The DNA of the CDR3 is TGCGCCAGCAGTCGATACAATCGGGAGTACTTC. Encoded protein: CASSRYNREYF.

The chain has TRBV15 and TRBJ2-2, with D perhaps matching TRBD2 (6 bases). The CDR3 spans 16 residues. Trimming took off 2 bases at V and 5 bases at J, with 15 bases between the two ends. Per germline, CDR1 LNHNV and CDR2 YYDKDF (reference sequence). CDR3 DNA sequence: TGTGCCACCAGCAGACTGGGGGGAGCGACGACCGGGGAGCTGTTTTTT. Its translation: CATSRLGGATTGELFF. Supplemented by reference TRBV15 and TRBJ2-2, the full variable domain reads DAMVIQNPRYQVTQFGKPVTLSCSQTLNHNVMYWYQQKSSQAPKLLFHYYDKDFNNEADTPDNFQSRRPNTSFCFLDIRSPGLGDTAMYLCATSRLGGATTGELFFGEGSRLTVL.

V is TRBV30 and J is TRBJ2-5; TRBD2 matches 11 bases. Germline loops: CDR1 GTSNPN, CDR2 SVGIG (reference sequence). After removal of 5 bases from V and 4 bases from J, the junction contained 3 bases not matched to a gene. The CDR3 spans 13 residues. In DNA, the CDR3 is TGTGCCTGGGGGACTAGCGGACTAGAGACCCAGTACTTC. It translates to CAWGTSGLETQYF.

The chain links TRBV7-6 to TRBJ1-1; 7 bases are a match to TRBD1. Trimming at V came to 8 bases and at J to 1 base, leaving 4 bases not matched to a gene. The CDR3 runs 13 residues. Germline lookup yields CDR1 SGHVS and CDR2 FNYEAQ. The DNA for the CDR3 is TGTGCCAGCTCCAGGGACAGGAACACTGAAGCTTTCTTT. Protein sequence: CASSRDRNTEAFF.

This clone occurred once. The V and J genes are TRBV6-1 and TRBJ2-3; 12 bases are shared with TRBD2. The V gene end was trimmed by 2 bases and the J gene end by 5 bases; junction bases not matched to a gene: 2. This CDR3 is 15 amino acids long. Germline V lookup: CDR1 MNHNS, CDR2 SASEGT. The CDR3 DNA reads as TGTGCCAGCAGTGAATTGACTAGCGGGGGAGATACGCAGTATTTT. This gives the protein CASSELTSGGDTQYF.

This clone was counted only a few times. CDR3 in DNA: TGTGCCAGCAGCTTAGCCCAAAACACCGGGGAGCTGTTTTTT. It yields the protein CASSLAQNTGELFF. The gene calls are TRBV11-2 and TRBJ2-2, with D hard to call. This CDR3 is built from 14 residues. Germline V gene data show CDR1 as SGHAT and CDR2 as FQNNGV. V was shortened by 1 base and J by 2 bases, with 5 bases between the two germline ends.

This clone was found once. This sequence joins TRBV19 and TRBJ2-5; 10 nucleotides match TRBD1. V dropped 5 bases and J dropped 7; count of bases not matched to a gene: 13. CDR1 and CDR2 from the germline V gene are LNHDA and SQIVND (reference sequence). The CDR3 consists of 16 residues. CDR3 in DNA: TGTGCCAGTAGTCCATTGGGACAGGGGAAACCTGGGACCCAGTACTTC. This encodes CASSPLGQGKPGTQYF.

V is TRBV6-6 and J is TRBJ2-1, with D hard to call. Trimming removed 7 bases from V and 7 bases from J, with 11 bases in between. The CDR3 spans 12 residues. The germline V gene has CDR1 MNHNY and CDR2 SVGAGI (reference sequence). The CDR3 DNA reads as TGTGCCAGCACCAAAGAGGAGAATGAGCAGTTCTTC. Translating gives CASTKEENEQFF.

The chain uses TRBV4-3 and TRBJ2-3; 7 bases agree with TRBD2. CDR1 is LGHNA, CDR2 YSLEER, per germline. V lost 4 bases to trimming and J lost 0 bases; unmatched junction nucleotides: 7. The CDR3 is made up of 16 amino acids. CDR3 nucleotides: TGCGCCAGCAGCCCCGGACTAGGAACGAGCACAGATACGCAGTATTTT. It translates to CASSPGLGTSTDTQYF.

This chain's CDR3 is CAWRGKGQGTDTQYF. The CDR3 DNA follows: TGTGCCTGGAGAGGGAAGGGACAGGGCACAGATACGCAGTATTTT. V is TRBV30 and J is TRBJ2-3; 8 bases map to TRBD1. Germline CDR1 GTSNPN, CDR2 SVGIG (reference sequence). The CDR3 totals 15 residues. V dropped 3 bases and J dropped 1; count of bases not matched to a gene: 6.

V usage is TRBV10-2 and J usage is TRBJ2-2; 8 bases map to TRBD2. Germline V gene lookup returns CDR1 WSHSY and CDR2 SAAADI. The CDR3 covers 14 residues. J was trimmed by 6 bases and V by 3 bases; bases with no gene match: 3. CDR3 bases: TGCGCCAGCAGTGAATCCGGGAGGGCCGGGGAGCTGTTTTTT. This gives the protein CASSESGRAGELFF.

The chain combines TRBV7-3 with TRBJ2-1; no reliable D call. This CDR3 spans 15 amino acids. Looked up from germline, CDR1 is SGHTA and CDR2 is FQGTGA. Trimming took off 3 bases at V and 0 bases at J, with 9 bases between the two ends. This CDR3 is CASSFQQSSYNEQFF. DNA of the CDR3: TGTGCCAGCAGCTTCCAACAGAGCTCCTACAATGAGCAGTTCTTC. Filled out from reference TRBV7-3 and TRBJ2-1, the complete variable domain reads GAGVSQTPSNKVTEKGKYVELRCDPISGHTALYWYRQSLGQGPEFLIYFQGTGAADDSGLPNDRFFAVRPEGSVSTLKIQRTERGDSAVYLCASSFQQSSYNEQFFGPGTRLTVL.

This chain connects TRBV9 to TRBJ2-7; D possibly corresponds to TRBD1 (8 bases). Germline V lookup: CDR1 SGDLS, CDR2 YYNGEE. V lost 2 bases, J lost 3 bases, and 12 bases lay in between. The CDR3 contains 14 residues. CDR3 sequence (DNA): TGTGCCAGCAGCGTCACAGGGGGGGACTACGAGCAGTACTTC. This sequence encodes CASSVTGGDYEQYF.

The chain links TRBV5-5 to TRBJ1-5, with TRBD1 matching over 8 bases. Per the germline V gene, CDR1 is SGHKS and CDR2 is YYEKEE (reference sequence). CDR3 length: 15 amino acids. The V segment lost 1 base and the J segment 6 bases; nucleotides outside the gene matches: 6. CDR3 residues: CASSLLVTGVQPQHF. CDR3 sequence (DNA): TGTGCCAGCAGCTTGCTGGTGACAGGGGTTCAGCCCCAGCATTTT.

This chain links TRBV28 with TRBJ1-3; tentatively, D is TRBD1 (5 bases). The CDR3 is 16 amino acids. The germline CDR1 and CDR2 sequences are MDHEN and SYDVKM. The V end was cut by 5 bases, the J end by 0 bases, with 14 bases between. The CDR3 reads CASSQNRFSSGNTIYF. CDR3 DNA sequence: TGTGCCAGCAGTCAAAACAGGTTTAGCTCTGGAAACACCATATATTTT.

The gene calls are TRBV11-1 and TRBJ2-1, with a possible D match to TRBD1 (6 bases). This CDR3 is 14 amino acids long. Looked up from germline, CDR1 is SGHAT and CDR2 is FQDESV (reference sequence). V lost 2 bases and J lost 6, with 11 bases in between. The CDR3 coding sequence is TGTGCCAGCAGCTTAACGACACAGGGCAATGAGCAGTTCTTC. Translating gives CASSLTTQGNEQFF.

The chain is built from TRBV5-1 and TRBJ2-3, with D maybe TRBD2 (5 bases). The V gene's germline CDR1 is SGHRS and CDR2 YFSETQ. CDR3 length: 14 amino acids. The V end was cut by 5 bases, the J end by 2 bases, with 12 bases between. The CDR3 here is CASSRDTNTDTQYF. CDR3 sequence (DNA): TGCGCCAGCAGTCGGGATACGAACACAGATACGCAGTATTTT.